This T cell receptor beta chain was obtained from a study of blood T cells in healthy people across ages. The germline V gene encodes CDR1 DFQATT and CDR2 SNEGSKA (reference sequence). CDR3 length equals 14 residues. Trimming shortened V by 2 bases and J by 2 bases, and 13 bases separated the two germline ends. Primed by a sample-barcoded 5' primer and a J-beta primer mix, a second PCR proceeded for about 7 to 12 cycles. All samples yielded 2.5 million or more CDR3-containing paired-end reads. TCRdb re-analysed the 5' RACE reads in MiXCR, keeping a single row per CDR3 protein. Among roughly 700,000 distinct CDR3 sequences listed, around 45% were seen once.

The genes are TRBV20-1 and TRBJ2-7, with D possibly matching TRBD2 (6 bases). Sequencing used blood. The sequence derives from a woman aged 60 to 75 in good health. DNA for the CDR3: TGCAGTGCTAGACCCCACACTAGCCCCTACGAGCAGTACTTC. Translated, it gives CSARPHTSPYEQYF.